The 23 T cell receptor beta chains below were found in one sample sequenced in a study of yellow fever vaccine responses in identical twins. TCRdb itself ran the RT-PCR reads through MiXCR, one entry per CDR3 protein. This table holds fewer than 5,000 distinct CDR3 sequences, approximately 83% found once. Sample: T cells from blood (PBMCs), unsorted or a sorted subset (not recorded which), taken before or after yellow fever vaccination (not recorded which). These receptors were taken from a young woman who received the yellow fever vaccine.

The sample holds one count of this clonotype. The chain employs TRBV10-3 and TRBJ2-2; possibly TRBD1 or TRBD2 for D (6 bases each). Trimming removed 6 bases at V and 6 bases at J, with 14 bases between. The CDR3 consists of 14 residues. Germline lookup yields CDR1 ENHRY and CDR2 SYGVKD. CDR3 nucleotide sequence: TGTGCCATCAGCGAAATGGAGGGGGCCGGGGAGCTGTTTTTT. Residues: CAISEMEGAGELFF.

This CDR3 reads CASSAGTGGNEAFF. CDR3 nucleotide sequence: TGTGCCAGCAGTGCCGGGACAGGGGGTAATGAAGCTTTCTTT. This rearrangement joins TRBV6-1 to TRBJ1-1, with 11 nucleotides matching TRBD1. CDR1 is MNHNS, CDR2 SASEGT, per germline. The V and J ends lost 4 bases and 7 bases, in that order; junction bases with no gene match: 5. The CDR3 consists of 14 residues.

The chain is built from TRBV30 and TRBJ1-5; D ambiguous. The CDR3 length is 14 residues. The germline V gene encodes CDR1 GTSNPN and CDR2 SVGIG (reference sequence). V was clipped by 4 bases and J by 7 bases, with 17 bases between them. For the CDR3, the DNA is TGTGCCTGGAACCCGTCGGGGAGGTGGCAGCCCCAGCATTTT. Translation gives CAWNPSGRWQPQHF.

The CDR3 coding sequence is TGTGCCAGCAGCCAAAGACAGGGGGGCTATGGCTACACCTTC. Translated: CASSQRQGGYGYTF. The V gene is TRBV4-2, the J gene TRBJ1-2; 9 bases line up with TRBD1. The CDR3 sequence is 14 residues long. Trimming removed 2 bases from V and 4 bases from J; junction bases left unmatched: 2. Germline-derived CDR1 and CDR2 are LGHNA and YNFKEQ.

The chain couples TRBV2 to TRBJ2-7, with D perhaps matching TRBD1 (7 bases). Germline V gene sequence: CDR1 SNHLY, CDR2 FYNNEI. V lost 2 bases and J 0 bases, leaving 11 bases between the germline ends. This CDR3 has 15 amino acids. In DNA form, the CDR3 reads TGTGCCAGCAGTGAAAGGGGGGACAGCTCCTACGAGCAGTACTTC. This sequence encodes CASSERGDSSYEQYF.

The chain is built from TRBV10-1 and TRBJ2-5, with 8 bases that match TRBD2. From germline, CDR1 is WNHNN and CDR2 SYGVQD (reference sequence). The CDR3 is 14 residues long. V trimming: 5 bases; J trimming: 5 bases; junction bases outside the gene matches: 7. The CDR3 coding sequence is TGCGCCAGCAGTCCGGGACTAGAATCGGAGACCCAGTACTTC. This sequence encodes CASSPGLESETQYF.

A single count supports this clonotype. The chain combines TRBV9 with TRBJ2-2; no reliable D call. V lost 0 bases, J lost 2 bases, and 11 bases lay in between. The germline V gene encodes CDR1 SGDLS and CDR2 YYNGEE. The CDR3 length is 16 residues. The CDR3 nucleotides read TGTGCCAGCAGCGTAGCCGGGCAAGCTAACACCGGGGAGCTGTTTTTT. Encoded protein: CASSVAGQANTGELFF.

This clonotype was observed a handful of times. The rearrangement links TRBV6-2 or TRBV6-3 to TRBJ2-1; 10 bases are a match to TRBD2. The trim removed 5 bases at V and 6 bases at J, leaving 4 bases unmatched. The CDR3 length is 14 residues. Germline-derived CDR1 and CDR2 are MNHEY and SVGEGT. The CDR3 loop is CASSISSGSNEQFF. The CDR3 coding sequence is TGTGCCAGCAGTATATCTAGCGGGAGCAATGAGCAGTTCTTC.

V gene TRBV2 combines with J gene TRBJ1-2; 10 positions agree with TRBD1. The V gene end was trimmed by 8 bases and the J gene end by 1 base; junction bases not matched to a gene: 7. CDR3 size: 15 residues. Germline V CDR1 and CDR2: SNHLY, FYNNEI. DNA for the CDR3: TGTGCCAGCCTCCGGAGGACAGGGGGTAACTATGGCTACACCTTC. The encoded protein is CASLRRTGGNYGYTF.

The rearrangement joins TRBV11-3 to TRBJ1-1, with a possible D match to TRBD1 (6 bases). Germline V CDR1 and CDR2: SGHNT, YENEEA. The V and J ends lost 4 bases and 5 bases respectively, with 11 bases between them. There are 13 residues in the CDR3. The CDR3 sequence: CASSSRGQTEAFF. CDR3 in DNA: TGTGCCAGCAGCTCCCGCGGACAGACTGAAGCTTTCTTT.

This clonotype has only a few counts. The genes are TRBV4-1 and TRBJ1-2; D ambiguous. The CDR3 is 15 amino acids. Germline values: CDR1 MGHRA, CDR2 YSYEKL. The V and J ends lost 1 base and 3 bases respectively, with 12 bases between them. DNA of the CDR3: TGCGCCAGCAGCCAAGTACCGTGGGAACACTATGGCTACACCTTC. Translated, it gives CASSQVPWEHYGYTF.

The CDR3 nucleotides read TGTGCCAGTATGTGGGAGGGTTCGGTCACCGGGGAGCTGTTTTTT. Its translation is CASMWEGSVTGELFF. The J gene is TRBJ2-2, the V gene TRBV19; 7 positions match TRBD2. The CDR3 has 15 amino acids. CDR1 is LNHDA, CDR2 SQIVND, per germline (reference sequence). The J segment lost 4 bases and the V segment lost 7 bases, leaving 9 bases of the junction unmatched.

This clonotype was picked up a small number of times. V usage is TRBV11-1 and J usage is TRBJ1-5; D call uncertain. Per germline, CDR1 SGHAT and CDR2 FQDESV (reference sequence). The V gene lost 1 base and the J gene lost 6 bases, with 4 bases spanning the gap. The CDR3 has 12 residues. CDR3 in amino acids: CASSLGSQPQHF. As DNA, the CDR3 is TGTGCCAGCAGCTTAGGGTCTCAGCCCCAGCATTTT.

The chain employs TRBV12-3 or TRBV12-4 and TRBJ1-6; no clear D gene. This CDR3 is 15 amino acids long. Trimming cost V 5 bases and J 6 bases, with 14 bases left between them. CDR3 in amino acids: CASSPQADFNSPLHF. CDR3 DNA sequence: TGTGCCAGCAGTCCCCAGGCGGACTTTAATTCACCCCTCCACTTT.

Only a few counts were recorded for this clonotype. Sequence at one end of the junction differs from germline and may be a read error. The chain couples TRBV4-2 to TRBJ1-1; D might be TRBD1 (6 bases). The CDR3 is 14 amino acids. Per germline, CDR1 LGHNA and CDR2 YNFKEQ. The CDR3 nucleotides are TGTGCCAGCATCCAAGGTGAGGGGGTTACTGAAGCTTTCTTT. Amino acid sequence: CASIQGEGVTEAFF.

The chain is built from TRBV5-1 and TRBJ2-7, with TRBD2 matching over 8 bases. The CDR3 sequence is 15 residues long. The germline gives CDR1 SGHRS, CDR2 YFSETQ. J gave up 7 bases and V 0 bases, and 9 bases lay outside the gene matches. In DNA, the CDR3 is TGCGCCAGCAGCTTGGTTGTTAGCGGGGTTGAGGAGCAGTACTTC. Translating gives CASSLVVSGVEEQYF.

The chain links TRBV19 to TRBJ2-1; D may be TRBD2 (5 bases). CDR1 and CDR2 (germline): LNHDA, SQIVND (reference sequence). V lost 8 bases, J lost 7 bases, and 21 bases lay in between. The CDR3 contains 15 residues. As DNA, the CDR3 is TGTGCCAGTCAAGATGAGGGCGCTTTCCTAAATGAGCAGTTCTTC. Amino acids: CASQDEGAFLNEQFF.

This chain uses TRBV18 with TRBJ2-7; D is unclear. The CDR3 totals 11 residues. V lost 3 bases and J lost 7, with 7 bases in between. Per germline, CDR1 KGHSH and CDR2 LQKENI. CDR3 sequence reads: CASSPNAEQYF. In nucleotides, the CDR3 is TGTGCCAGCTCACCGAACGCGGAGCAGTACTTC.

The table lists this clonotype with a count of one. The chain uses TRBV11-2 and TRBJ2-7; 11 bases match TRBD2. The CDR3 is made up of 16 amino acids. Germline-derived CDR1 and CDR2 are SGHAT and FQNNGV. The V gene end was trimmed by 2 bases and the J gene end by 0 bases; junction bases not matched to a gene: 3. DNA for the CDR3: TGTGCCAGCAGCTTACGACTAGCGGGGCTCTCCTACGAGCAGTACTTC. Its translation: CASSLRLAGLSYEQYF.

V is TRBV2 and J is TRBJ2-5; 9 bases align to TRBD2. Germline V gene sequence: CDR1 SNHLY, CDR2 FYNNEI. The J segment lost 4 bases and the V segment lost 4 bases, leaving 4 bases of the junction unmatched. The CDR3 contains 14 residues. The CDR3 is CASSGAGGGETQYF. CDR3 nucleotides: TGTGCCAGCAGTGGAGCGGGGGGTGGAGAGACCCAGTACTTC.

The chain links TRBV18 to TRBJ2-5; TRBD1 aligns across 7 bases. The CDR3 has 14 residues. Germline CDR1 KGHSH, CDR2 LQKENI. The trim removed 4 bases at V and 0 bases at J, leaving 2 bases unmatched. CDR3 DNA sequence: TGTGCCAGCTCACGGGGACAGTACCAAGAGACCCAGTACTTC. It encodes CASSRGQYQETQYF.

The chain joins TRBV10-1 to TRBJ2-7, with a weak D call TRBD2 (5 bases). Germline V gene data show CDR1 as WNHNN and CDR2 as SYGVQD (reference sequence). The CDR3 totals 16 residues. The V end lost 2 bases, the J end lost 0 bases, and 14 bases lay between the germline ends. CDR3 nucleotides: TGCGCCAGCAGTGAGCGCTGGGAAGGACTCTCCTACGAGCAGTACTTC. This gives the protein CASSERWEGLSYEQYF.

The chain joins TRBV2 to TRBJ2-2, with D perhaps TRBD1 (5 bases). The CDR3 extends over 15 amino acids. Per the germline V gene, CDR1 is SNHLY and CDR2 is FYNNEI. V was clipped by 5 bases and J by 6 bases, with 16 bases between them. The CDR3 DNA sequence: TGTGCCAGCAGTCTCCAGGGCGTAAGCGCCGGGGAGCTGTTTTTT. Amino acid sequence: CASSLQGVSAGELFF.